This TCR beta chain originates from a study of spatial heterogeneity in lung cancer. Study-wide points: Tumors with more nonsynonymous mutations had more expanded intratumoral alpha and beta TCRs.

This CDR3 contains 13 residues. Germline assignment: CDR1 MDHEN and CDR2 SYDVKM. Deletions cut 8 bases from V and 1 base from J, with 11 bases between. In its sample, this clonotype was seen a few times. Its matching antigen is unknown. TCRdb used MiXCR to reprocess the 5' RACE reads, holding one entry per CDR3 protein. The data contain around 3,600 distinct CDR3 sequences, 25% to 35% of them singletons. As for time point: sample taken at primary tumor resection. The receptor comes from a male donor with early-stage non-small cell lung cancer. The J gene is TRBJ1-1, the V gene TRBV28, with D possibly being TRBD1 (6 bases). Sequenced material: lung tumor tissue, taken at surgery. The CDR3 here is CASSSTGNTEAFF. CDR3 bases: TGTGCCAGCTCCTCGACAGGGAACACTGAAGCTTTCTTT.